This TCR beta chain stems from a study of blood T cell repertoires in COVID-19. Looking at the study overall: Sites in the United States, Italy and Spain provided acute and convalescent COVID-19 samples. PBMCs, B-cell-depleted T cells, or T cells were the source of the cDNA or gDNA that made up the material.

Germline V gene lookup returns CDR1 MGHDK and CDR2 SYGVNS. V trimming: 6 bases; J trimming: 12 bases; junction bases outside the gene matches: 6. CDR3 length equals 11 residues. Per the original methods: Counts of nucleated cells, estimated from reference gene primer amplification, were obtained. Clones were read by immunoSEQ multiplex PCR, and TCRdb kept only the in-frame ones, dropping some. That table furnishes V, J and clone size, whereas the DNA furnished D and trimming. This table has some 120,000 clones, less than 90% appearing once. The sample was peripheral blood. The chain uses TRBV25-1 and TRBJ2-3; 7 bases align to TRBD2. This receptor was taken from a man aged 25-45 years with acute or convalescent COVID-19. The DNA for the CDR3 is TGTGCCAGCAGGCTGGGGACTATTCAGTATTTT. The encoded protein is CASRLGTIQYF.